This T cell receptor (beta chain) was found in a study of cytomegalovirus exposure and HLA in healthy donors (TCRdb year 2017). Study-level background: An earlier analysis of fewer than 750 of the donors reported 276 Gb of sequence data and around 120 million unique TCR beta sequences obtained from 150 million to 200 million T cells. An early release that covered fewer than 750 HLA-typed donors contained approximately 300 gigabases of sequencing data and 85 million to 100 million unique TCR sequences. Of the roughly 400 genotyped donors, 65% to 90% were placed in the genetic ancestry cluster associated with self-reported Caucasian donors. The study was designed to test whether signatures of past pathogen exposure could be identified by cataloging public T cell receptors. The study profiled the T cell repertoires of around 700 subjects by immunosequencing and related them to cytomegalovirus serostatus. Along with the approximately 600-subject first cohort, a separate validation cohort of around 120 different subjects was used. High-throughput TCR immunosequencing, statistical association of individual TCRs with disease status, and machine learning were combined to predict cytomegalovirus infection status. To study patterns of TCR occurrence, a later analysis re-analyzed previously published TCR beta repertoires from around 660 donors and added high-resolution HLA genotyping. The later analysis used no new phenotypic data to find candidate immune exposures, relying instead on TCR beta sequences and their occurrence across donors. An earlier analysis of about 620 of the donors applied high-throughput TCR beta sequencing to assess whether each TCR beta V gene segment acted as functional or pseudogenic. Donor age, sex, ethnicity and CMV serostatus were compiled alongside the repertoire data. In a later genetic analysis, genome-wide SNP genotypes for about 60% of the 666 donors were used, and that subset was treated as a discovery cohort. All discovery cohort repertoires had been generated using a single sequencing platform. HLA typing included class I and class II loci at four-digit resolution. The number of typed donors differed by locus: about 620-640 for A, B, C, DRB1 and DQB1; 500 to 550 for DQA1; roughly 600 for DPA1; and approximately 450 for DPB1. Four or five DR-DQ haplotypes were handled as single units for association and clustering, since linkage in the cohort was strong. On average, about 240,000 unique TCR beta nucleotide sequences were sequenced per donor among some 430 genotyped donors of the cohort, with roughly 19% of those sequences being non-productive. Findings and caveats that apply to the study as a whole: In a later genetic analysis, a missense DCLRE1C variant was associated with V-gene and J-gene trimming of TCR beta chains, and the association was replicated in an independent cohort. Across donors, most TCR sequences were observed very rarely, whereas some public TCRs were present in many individuals. The sequencing pipeline was judged likely to have produced a cluster of highly shared sequence variants as a technical artifact. In a later analysis, HLA-associated TCR beta chains were found to be more clonally expanded and to have lower generation probabilities than equally common non-associated chains. Because some donors lacked HLA typing at each locus, the association tests relied only on the typed subset. The study listed 170 or so TCR beta chains as associated with cytomegalovirus. In a later analysis, TCR association rates were found to vary across HLA loci, with the most associated TCRs seen for DRB1 alleles and the fewest for HLA-C alleles. In an earlier analysis of roughly 560 of the donors, most TCR beta V segments were observed in productive rearrangements about 87% or about 30% of the time, broadly matching IMGT annotations. The only immune exposure information available for the cohort was CMV serostatus. A later genetic analysis reported fewer N-insertions in productive TCRs among donors in an Asian-associated ancestry cluster than the roughly 690-donor mean. Cytomegalovirus status was reported to be diagnosed by the classifier with high specificity and sensitivity in both the original and validation cohorts. Because the 87-base-pair reads could not distinguish some IMGT-functional V segments, including TRBV6-2 and TRBV6-3, those segments were excluded. Specific HLA alleles were associated with 18,000 or so TCR beta sequences at a false discovery rate of 0.05 in a later analysis. According to the authors, the approach could potentially be generalized to other disease states and immunological phenotypes. Roughly uniform sequencing depth across donors was assumed in presence/absence analyses, although this assumption may not hold. Three of the identified cytomegalovirus-associated TCR beta chains were confirmed in vitro to be specific for cytomegalovirus antigens. When HLA alleles, especially DR and DQ, strongly co-occurred, attributing TCR associations to individual alleles was difficult. According to a later analysis, parvovirus B19, influenza, CMV and Epstein-Barr virus appeared linked to several top co-occurrence clusters. A later analysis found that most CMV-associated TCR beta chains appeared HLA-restricted, with HLA associations seemingly driven largely by CMV exposure. The earlier analysis of nearly 600 of the donors excluded about 16 rarely observed V segments, including chromosome 9 orphons, because counts were too low. Correlated functional status among segregating V segments might reflect linkage disequilibrium, but an unknown experimental factor could not be ruled out. A further reported finding was that TCR beta sequences accurately predicted the HLA-A and HLA-B alleles for most subjects in the first cohort. Only TCR beta chains were sequenced in this cohort, and the absence of alpha or paired-chain data limited detectable features.

The cohort comprised hundreds of healthy bone marrow donors. Cohort members were all nominally healthy when sampled, although unrecorded immune exposures were likely present. The donor tested CMV seropositive, placing the donor among the 289 seropositive members of the cohort. Each donor provided a peripheral blood sample, and peripheral blood mononuclear cells were used for TCR beta sequencing. Genomic DNA extraction from the blood cell samples was performed with the Qiagen DNeasy Blood Extraction Kit. Germline trimming amounts to 2 bases on V and 3 bases on J, with 9 as the count of junction bases outside the gene matches. CDR1 MNHNS and CDR2 SASEGT are derived from the germline V gene. Counted from cysteine to phenylalanine, this CDR3 has 17 amino acids. Only the CDR3 DNA is retained, 51 bases long and in frame from the first base. Points on this clone: Its specific antigen is unknown.

Libraries were constructed by the immunoSEQ multiplex PCR assay. For the multiplex PCR, a mixture combining 60 forward primers for TCR Vbeta segments and 13 reverse primers for TCR Jbeta segments was used. Amplification of the CDR3 region of rearranged TCR beta genes was performed with a multiplex PCR assay on genomic DNA. The amplified TCR beta libraries were sequenced on the Illumina HiSeq System as 87-base-pair reads. Regarding the original processing steps: Across the roughly 700 repertoires, a later analysis counted roughly 77 million unique TCR beta chains, about 10 million of which were shared by at least two donors. Raw reads were error-corrected and collapsed into unique sequences with a nearest-neighbor algorithm that merged closely related sequences to remove PCR and sequencing errors. Alignment of CDR3 sequences to IMGT reference sequences was used to assign V, D and J gene segments. For a sequence to be retained, at least a six-nucleotide match to both a V gene segment and a J gene segment was required. A rearrangement was called productive if the CDR3 had no stop codons and remained in frame with V and J, and every other rearrangement was called non-productive. CDR3 was defined by IMGT convention, running from the second conserved V-encoded cysteine to the conserved J-encoded phenylalanine. The earlier analysis of about 560 of the donors excluded any sequence lacking an unambiguous match to a single V gene segment. In an earlier analysis of almost 600 of the donors, a V segment was called functional when productive rearrangements were above 56.7%, and segregating when the standard deviation between donors exceeded 5%. To diagnose cytomegalovirus status from the catalog of TCR beta chain sequences, a statistical classification framework was built. V and J gene assignment, in a later analysis, came from comparing TCR nucleotide sequences with IMGT/GENE-DB human TR gene sequences. A later analysis assigned CDR3 sequences and most-parsimonious VDJ recombination scenarios with the TCRdist pipeline. In a later analysis, each TCR beta chain was defined by its CDR3 amino acid sequence together with its V-gene family, and reads lacking a unique V-gene family were excluded. To address suspected cross-contamination and a sequencing artifact, a later analysis removed 592 highly shared, low-generation-probability nucleotide sequences. For each public chain, a later analysis derived a clonal expansion index from normalized ranks of inferred template counts within each repertoire. In a later analysis, generation probabilities were computed with a VDJ recombination model fitted to out-of-frame rearrangements, and the resulting probabilities were checked against IGoR. In a later analysis, hypergeometric tests were used to score TCR-TCR, TCR-HLA and TCR-CMV co-occurrence, with a repertoire-size bias correction applied to TCR pairs. To estimate false discovery rates, a later analysis permuted the HLA or CMV assignments 20 times. In a later analysis, co-occurring TCRs were grouped using DBSCAN, with TCRdist sequence similarity added in when clustering inside HLA-allele-positive subsets. For co-occurrence clustering, repertoires with fewer than 30,000 or more than 120,000 public chains were excluded, along with a handful of repertoires with anomalous nucleotide sharing. The table comes from immuneACCESS by way of TCRdb, which keeps in-frame sequences with V and J called. Part of the clones is missing from these tables; in studies checked, under half for an unresolved V gene and the rest for unknown reasons. V and J calls and clone size follow that table, whereas D and trimming were derived from the DNA. This sample's table contains 20,000 to 25,000 clones. The top ten hold 17% of the sample.

The sequence derives from a male donor in good health and CMV-seropositive. The sample consisted of PBMCs. This receptor chain uses TRBV6-1 and TRBJ1-2, and 10 junction bases match TRBD1. The sequenced DNA is TGTGCCAGCAGTGAAACCGAGACAGGGGGCGCCCACTATGGCTACACCTTC. Its translation is CASSETETGGAHYGYTF.